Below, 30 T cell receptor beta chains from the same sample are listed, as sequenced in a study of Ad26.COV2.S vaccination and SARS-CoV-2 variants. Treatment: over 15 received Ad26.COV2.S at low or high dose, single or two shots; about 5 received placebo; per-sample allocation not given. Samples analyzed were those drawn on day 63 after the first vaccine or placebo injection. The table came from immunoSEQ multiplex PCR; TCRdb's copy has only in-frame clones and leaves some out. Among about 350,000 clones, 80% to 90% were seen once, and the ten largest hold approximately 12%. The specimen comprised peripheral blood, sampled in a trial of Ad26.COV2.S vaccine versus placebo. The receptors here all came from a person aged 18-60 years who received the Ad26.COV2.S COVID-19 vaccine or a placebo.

DNA for the CDR3: TGTGCCAGCAGCTTAGACACAACTAATGAAAAACTGTTTTTT. As protein: CASSLDTTNEKLFF. The rearrangement uses TRBV7-9 and TRBJ1-4; D is unclear. This CDR3 has 14 amino acids. Germline V lookup: CDR1 SEHNR, CDR2 FQNEAQ (reference sequence). The V gene lost 1 base and the J gene lost 0 bases, with 3 bases spanning the gap. Using reference TRBV7-9 and TRBJ1-4 for the parts outside the CDR3, the full variable domain is DTGVSQNPRHKITKRGQNVTFRCDPISEHNRLYWYRQTLGQGPEFLTYFQNEAQLEKSRLLSDRFSAERPKGSFSTLEIQRTEQGDSAMYLCASSLDTTNEKLFFGSGTQLSVL.

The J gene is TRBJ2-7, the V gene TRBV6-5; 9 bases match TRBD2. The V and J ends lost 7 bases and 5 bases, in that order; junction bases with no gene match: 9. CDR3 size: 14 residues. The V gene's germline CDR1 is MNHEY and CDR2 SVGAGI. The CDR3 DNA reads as TGTGCCAGCACCCCGGGTAGCGGGAGCCACGAGCAGTACTTC. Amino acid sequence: CASTPGSGSHEQYF.

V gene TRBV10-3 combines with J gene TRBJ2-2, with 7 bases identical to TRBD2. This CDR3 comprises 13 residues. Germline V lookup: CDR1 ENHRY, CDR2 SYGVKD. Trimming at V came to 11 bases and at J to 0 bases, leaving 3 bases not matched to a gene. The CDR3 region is CALGGTNTGELFF. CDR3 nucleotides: TGTGCCCTCGGGGGGACGAACACCGGGGAGCTGTTTTTT.

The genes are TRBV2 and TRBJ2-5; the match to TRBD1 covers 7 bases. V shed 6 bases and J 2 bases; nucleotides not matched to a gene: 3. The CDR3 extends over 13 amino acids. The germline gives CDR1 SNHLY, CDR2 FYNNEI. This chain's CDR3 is CASRRDRQETQYF. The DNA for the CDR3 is TGTGCCAGCAGACGGGACAGACAAGAGACCCAGTACTTC.

The CDR3 here is CASSTRDRALEDEQYF. The CDR3 bases are TGTGCCAGCAGCACTCGCGACAGGGCCTTAGAGGACGAGCAGTACTTC. The chain carries TRBV28 and TRBJ2-7, with TRBD1 matching 7 bases. V lost 6 bases, J lost 5 bases, and 16 bases stayed unmatched. The CDR3 covers 16 residues. Germline V gene sequence: CDR1 MDHEN, CDR2 SYDVKM. The full variable domain, in which reference TRBV28 and TRBJ2-7 provide the parts outside the CDR3, is DVKVTQSSRYLVKRTGEKVFLECVQDMDHENMFWYRQDPGLGLRLIYFSYDVKMKEKGDIPEGYSVSREKKERFSLILESASTNQTSMYLCASSTRDRALEDEQYFGPGTRLTVT.

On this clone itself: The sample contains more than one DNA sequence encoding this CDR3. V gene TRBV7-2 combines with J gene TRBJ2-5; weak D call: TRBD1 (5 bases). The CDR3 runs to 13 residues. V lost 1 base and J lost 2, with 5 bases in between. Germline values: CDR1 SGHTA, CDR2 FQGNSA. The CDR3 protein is CASSLGQQETQYF. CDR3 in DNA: TGTGCCAGCAGCTTAGGACAGCAAGAGACCCAGTACTTC. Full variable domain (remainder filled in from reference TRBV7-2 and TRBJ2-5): GAGVSQSPSNKVTEKGKDVELRCDPISGHTALYWYRQSLGQGLEFLIYFQGNSAPDKSGLPSDRFSAERTGGSVSTLTIQRTQQEDSAVYLCASSLGQQETQYFGPGTRLLVL.

The CDR3 loop reads CASSLARGGVLALHF. The CDR3 DNA reads as TGTGCCAGCAGCTTGGCCAGGGGTGGGGTCCTGGCCCTCCACTTT. The chain employs TRBV5-5 and TRBJ1-6; D may be TRBD1 (6 bases). V was trimmed by 0 bases and J by 14 bases, leaving 18 bases between them. The CDR3 loop spans 15 amino acids. CDR1 is SGHKS and CDR2 is YYEKEE in the germline V gene (reference sequence).

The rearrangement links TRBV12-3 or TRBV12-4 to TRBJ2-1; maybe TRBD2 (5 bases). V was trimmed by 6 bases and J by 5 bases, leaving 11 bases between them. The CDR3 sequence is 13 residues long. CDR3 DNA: TGTGCCAGCAGATCGGACTTTAACAATGAGCAGTTCTTC. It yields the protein CASRSDFNNEQFF.

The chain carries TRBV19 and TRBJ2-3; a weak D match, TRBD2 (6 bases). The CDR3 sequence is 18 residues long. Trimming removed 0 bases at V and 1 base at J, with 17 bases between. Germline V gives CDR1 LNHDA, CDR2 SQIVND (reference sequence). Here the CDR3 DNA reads TGTGCCAGTAGTATAGACCTCCTTCTGCGGGGCCGCACAGATACGCAGTATTTT. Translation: CASSIDLLLRGRTDTQYF.

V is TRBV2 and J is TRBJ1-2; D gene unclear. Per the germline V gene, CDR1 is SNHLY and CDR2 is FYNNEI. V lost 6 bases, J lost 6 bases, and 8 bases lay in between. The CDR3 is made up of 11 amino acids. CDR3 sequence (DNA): TGTGCCAGCAGACCCTTACATGGCTACACCTTC. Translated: CASRPLHGYTF. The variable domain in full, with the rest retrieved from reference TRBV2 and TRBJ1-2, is EPEVTQTPSHQVTQMGQEVILRCVPISNHLYFYWYRQILGQKVEFLVSFYNNEISEKSEIFDDQFSVERPDGSNFTLKIRSTKLEDSAMYFCASRPLHGYTFGSGTRLTVV.

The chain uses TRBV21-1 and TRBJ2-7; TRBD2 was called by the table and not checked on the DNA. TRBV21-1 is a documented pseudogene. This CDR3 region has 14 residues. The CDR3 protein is CARNFGGSSYEQYF. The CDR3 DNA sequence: TGTGCCAGGAATTTCGGGGGGAGCTCCTACGAGCAGTACTTC.

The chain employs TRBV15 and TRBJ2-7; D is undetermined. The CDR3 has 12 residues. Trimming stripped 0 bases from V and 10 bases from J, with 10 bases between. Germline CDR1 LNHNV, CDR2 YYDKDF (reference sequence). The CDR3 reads CATSRDVQRQYF. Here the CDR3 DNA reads TGTGCCACCAGCAGAGATGTCCAGCGACAGTACTTC.

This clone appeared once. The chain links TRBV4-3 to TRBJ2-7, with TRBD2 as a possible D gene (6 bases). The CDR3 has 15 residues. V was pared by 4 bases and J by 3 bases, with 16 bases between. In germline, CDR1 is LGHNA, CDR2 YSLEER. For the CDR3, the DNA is TGCGCCAGCAGCCGCGACCGGGACTCACTCTACGAGCAGTACTTC. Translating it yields CASSRDRDSLYEQYF.

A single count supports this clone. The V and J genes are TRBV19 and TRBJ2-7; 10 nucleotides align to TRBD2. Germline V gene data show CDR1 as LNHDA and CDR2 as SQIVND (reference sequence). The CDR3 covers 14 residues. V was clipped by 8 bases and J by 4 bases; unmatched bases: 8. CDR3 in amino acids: CASELAGEIYEQYF. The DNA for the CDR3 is TGTGCCAGTGAGCTAGCGGGAGAAATTTACGAGCAGTACTTC.

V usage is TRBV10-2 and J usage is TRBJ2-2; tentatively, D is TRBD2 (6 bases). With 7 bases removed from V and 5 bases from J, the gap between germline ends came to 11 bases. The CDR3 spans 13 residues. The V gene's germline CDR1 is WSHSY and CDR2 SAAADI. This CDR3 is CASTLGTTGELFF. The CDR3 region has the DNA TGCGCCAGCACCCTAGGGACTACCGGGGAGCTGTTTTTT.

The CDR3, as DNA: TGTGCCAGCAGTCCCATGAGGGAAGAGACCCAGTACTTC. Amino acids: CASSPMREETQYF. The chain carries TRBV12-3 or TRBV12-4 and TRBJ2-5; weak D call: TRBD2 (5 bases). The CDR3 covers 13 residues. Deletions cut 5 bases from V and 3 bases from J, with 10 bases between.

CDR3 protein: CASSESNTGEGYTGELFF. The CDR3 nucleotides read TGCGCCAGCAGTGAGTCGAATACTGGGGAAGGATACACCGGGGAGCTGTTTTTT. The gene calls are TRBV10-1 and TRBJ2-2, with D unresolved. Germline assignment: CDR1 WNHNN and CDR2 SYGVQD (reference sequence). The CDR3 covers 18 residues. Deletions cut 0 bases from V and 3 bases from J, with 17 bases between.

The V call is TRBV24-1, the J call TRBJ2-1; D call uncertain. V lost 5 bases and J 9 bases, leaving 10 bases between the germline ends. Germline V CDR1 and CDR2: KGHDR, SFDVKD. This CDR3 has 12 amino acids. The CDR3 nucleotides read TGTGCCACCAGTGTCCCCGCGAGTGAGCAGTTCTTC. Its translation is CATSVPASEQFF.

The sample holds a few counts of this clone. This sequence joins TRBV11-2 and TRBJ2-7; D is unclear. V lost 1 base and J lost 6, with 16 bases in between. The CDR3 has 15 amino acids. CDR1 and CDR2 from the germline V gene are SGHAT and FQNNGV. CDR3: CASSLVVRRTSEQYF. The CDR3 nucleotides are TGTGCCAGCAGCTTAGTAGTTCGAAGAACCAGCGAGCAGTACTTC. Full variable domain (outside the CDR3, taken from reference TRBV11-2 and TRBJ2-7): EAGVAQSPRYKIIEKRQSVAFWCNPISGHATLYWYQQILGQGPKLLIQFQNNGVVDDSQLPKDRFSAERLKGVDSTLKIQPAKLEDSAVYLCASSLVVRRTSEQYFGPGTRLTVT.

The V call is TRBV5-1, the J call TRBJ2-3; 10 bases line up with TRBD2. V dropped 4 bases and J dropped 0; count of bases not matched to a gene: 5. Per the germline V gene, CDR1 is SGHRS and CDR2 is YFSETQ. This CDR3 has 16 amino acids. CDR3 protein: CASSVTSGPSTDTQYF. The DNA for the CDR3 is TGCGCCAGCAGCGTGACTAGCGGGCCTAGCACAGATACGCAGTATTTT.

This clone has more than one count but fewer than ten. CDR3 in amino acids: CASSLGQLYGYTF. The DNA for the CDR3 is TGTGCCAGCAGCTTAGGACAGCTGTATGGCTACACCTTC. The chain carries TRBV11-2 and TRBJ1-2; tentatively, D is TRBD1 (5 bases). Per the germline V gene, CDR1 is SGHAT and CDR2 is FQNNGV. This CDR3 has 13 amino acids. Deletions cut 1 base from V and 5 bases from J, with 8 bases between.

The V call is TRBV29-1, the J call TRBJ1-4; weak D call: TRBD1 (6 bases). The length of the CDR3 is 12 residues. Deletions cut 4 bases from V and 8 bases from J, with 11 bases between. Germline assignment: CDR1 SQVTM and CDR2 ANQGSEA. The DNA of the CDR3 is TGCAGCGTTGGGGGGCCCGGAGAAAAACTGTTTTTT. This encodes CSVGGPGEKLFF.

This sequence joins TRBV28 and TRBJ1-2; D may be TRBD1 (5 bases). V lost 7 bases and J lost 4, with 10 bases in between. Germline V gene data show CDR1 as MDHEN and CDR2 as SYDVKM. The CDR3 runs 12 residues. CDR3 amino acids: CASTWGGYGYTF. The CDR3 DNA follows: TGTGCCAGCACCTGGGGGGGCTATGGCTACACCTTC.

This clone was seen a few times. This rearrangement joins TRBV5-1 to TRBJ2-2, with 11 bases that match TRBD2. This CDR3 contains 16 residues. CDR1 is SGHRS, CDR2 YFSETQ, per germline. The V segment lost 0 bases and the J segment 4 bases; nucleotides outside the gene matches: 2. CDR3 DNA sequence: TGCGCCAGCAGCTTGGGACTAGCGGGACTCACCGGGGAGCTGTTTTTT. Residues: CASSLGLAGLTGELFF.

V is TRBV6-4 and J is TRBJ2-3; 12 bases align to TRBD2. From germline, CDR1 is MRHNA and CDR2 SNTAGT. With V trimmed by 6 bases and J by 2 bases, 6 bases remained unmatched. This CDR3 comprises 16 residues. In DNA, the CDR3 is TGTGCCAGCAGCCGCGGACTAGCGGGATACACAGATACGCAGTATTTT. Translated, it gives CASSRGLAGYTDTQYF.

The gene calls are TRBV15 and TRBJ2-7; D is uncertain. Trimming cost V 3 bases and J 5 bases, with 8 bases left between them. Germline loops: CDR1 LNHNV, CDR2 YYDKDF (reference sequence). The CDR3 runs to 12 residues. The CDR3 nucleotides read TGTGCCACCAGCAGGGCCTTTCACGAGCAGTACTTC. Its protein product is CATSRAFHEQYF.

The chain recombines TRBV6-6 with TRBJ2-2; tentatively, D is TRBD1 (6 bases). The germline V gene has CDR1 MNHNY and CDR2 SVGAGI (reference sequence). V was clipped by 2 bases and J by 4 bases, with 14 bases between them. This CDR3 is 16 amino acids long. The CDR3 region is CASSYADRLGTGELFF. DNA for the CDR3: TGTGCCAGCAGTTACGCCGACAGGCTCGGCACCGGGGAGCTGTTTTTT.

CDR3 DNA: TGTGCCAGCAGCTCCCGAGCGGGGGGGGTTACCGGGGAGCTGTTTTTT. It is translated as CASSSRAGGVTGELFF. V and J are TRBV5-6 and TRBJ2-2, with TRBD2 identical over 10 bases. The CDR3 contains 16 residues. Looked up from germline, CDR1 is SGHDT and CDR2 is YYEEEE. V trimming: 3 bases; J trimming: 5 bases; junction bases outside the gene matches: 7. Looking up the rest from reference TRBV5-6 and TRBJ2-2 gives the full variable domain: DAGVTQSPTHLIKTRGQQVTLRCSPKSGHDTVSWYQQALGQGPQFIFQYYEEEERQRGNFPDRFSGHQFPNYSSELNVNALLLGDSALYLCASSSRAGGVTGELFFGEGSRLTVL.

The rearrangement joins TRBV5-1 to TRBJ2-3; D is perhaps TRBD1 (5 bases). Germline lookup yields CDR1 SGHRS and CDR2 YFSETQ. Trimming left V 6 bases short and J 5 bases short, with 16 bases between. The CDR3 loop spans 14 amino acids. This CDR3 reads CASKSTQQGDTQYF. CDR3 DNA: TGCGCCAGCAAGAGCACCCAGCAGGGAGATACGCAGTATTTT.

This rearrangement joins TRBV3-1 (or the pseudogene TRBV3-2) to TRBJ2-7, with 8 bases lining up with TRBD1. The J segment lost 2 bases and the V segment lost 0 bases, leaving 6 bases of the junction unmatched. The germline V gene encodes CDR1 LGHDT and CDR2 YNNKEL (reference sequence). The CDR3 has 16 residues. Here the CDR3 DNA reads TGTGCCAGCAGCCAAGAAGGGACAGGAGGTCCCTACGAGCAGTACTTC. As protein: CASSQEGTGGPYEQYF.